The clone carrying this TCR beta chain showed up just a few times. Its antigen remains unidentified. Trimming at V came to 3 bases and at J to 1 base, leaving 6 bases not matched to a gene. The CDR3 runs to 16 residues. Germline V CDR1 and CDR2: SGHAT, FQNNGV. The sample belongs to a study of beta chain features in type 1 diabetes. As for the study in general: Healthy donors and patients had similar age, gender and cell yields.

The study, taken as a whole, reports: Sequencing used cDNA, and cells with high TCR expression could therefore be over-represented.

What was sequenced were expressed TCRB transcripts, since all of the isolated RNA had been reverse transcribed. The protocol was immunoSEQ multiplex PCR, while the TCRdb copy is restricted to in-frame clones and leaves out a portion. This table holds some 360,000 clones, roughly a fifth found once. Material for sequencing was naive CD4+ T cells from blood. The chain recombines TRBV11-2 with TRBJ2-3, with 8 bases matching TRBD2. The TCR was taken from a woman between 18 and 29 years old in good health. The CDR3: CASSFQRERGTDTQYF. In DNA, the CDR3 is TGTGCCAGCAGCTTCCAGCGGGAGCGGGGCACAGATACGCAGTATTTT.